This TCR beta chain comes out of a study of blood T cell repertoires in COVID-19. Study background: Samples representing acute and convalescent COVID-19 were sourced from the United States, Italy and Spain. T cells, B-cell-depleted T cells, or PBMCs provided the cDNA or gDNA that served as material.

In the authors' workflow: Estimation of nucleated cell counts relied on the amplification of reference gene primers. TCRdb's copy holds only in-frame clones and misses some; the assay was immunoSEQ multiplex PCR. The V and J calls and the clone size are those of that table, but D and trimming were determined from the DNA. The sample lists under 200,000 clones, 60% to 80% occurring once. Germline lookup yields CDR1 SGHNT and CDR2 YYREEE (reference sequence). Trimming removed 0 bases from V and 6 bases from J, with 6 bases in between. The CDR3 consists of 13 residues. This clonotype was obtained from a man between 65 and 85 years old with acute or convalescent COVID-19. The sequenced sample was peripheral blood. The V and J genes are TRBV5-4 and TRBJ2-2; D unresolved. The CDR3 is CASSLVSSGELFF. CDR3 in DNA: TGTGCCAGCAGCTTGGTTTCGTCCGGGGAGCTGTTTTTT.